This T cell receptor beta chain was retrieved from a study of T cell repertoires in aging, cancer and after chemotherapy. For the study at large: Over several months to years, re-sampled healthy donor repertoires clearly shared clones.

By proportion, this clonotype is medium-sized. Antigen unknown. Germline lookup yields CDR1 LNHDA and CDR2 SQIVND (reference sequence). The length of the CDR3 is 15 residues. J lost 4 bases, V lost 7 bases, and 9 bases had no gene match. A mixed TRB-A/B primer pool amplified rearranged TRB by multiplex touch-down PCR. Each CDR3 protein is one row after TCRdb ran MiXCR on the multiplex PCR reads. Among over 8,500 distinct CDR3 sequences listed, 25% to 35% were seen once. TCR beta rearrangements were amplified from peripheral blood genomic DNA. Findings of the study overall: Untreated cancer patients had significantly lower blood TCR diversity than age-matched healthy donors. Rebound thymic output was suggested by rising median generation probability during chemotherapy in each cancer cohort.

The specimen sequenced was blood. The chain combines TRBV19 with TRBJ1-2, with 10 bases matching TRBD1. The receptor's source is a human donor in good health. CDR3: CASTPSTGGVYGYTF. The CDR3 DNA sequence: TGTGCCAGTACCCCCTCGACAGGGGGCGTCTATGGCTACACCTTC.